This TCR beta chain was retrieved from a study of blood T cell repertoires in COVID-19. Study at large: The United States, Italy and Spain provided the acute and convalescent COVID-19 samples.

Per the authors' pipeline: Scientists estimated how many nucleated cells there were by amplifying reference gene primers. Sequencing used immunoSEQ multiplex PCR; TCRdb keeps in-frame clones, though not all of them. That table furnishes V, J and clone size, whereas the DNA furnished D and trimming. The repertoire holds some 120,000 clones, with about nine tenths as singletons. This TCR derives from a man aged 45 to 65 with active COVID-19. The sequenced material came from peripheral blood.

As DNA, the CDR3 is TGCAGCGTTGGACGGGTTCTTACTGAAGCTTTCTTT. It yields the protein CSVGRVLTEAFF. This chain uses TRBV29-1 with TRBJ1-1; D remains unclear. This CDR3 region has 12 residues. Trimming took off 4 bases at V and 5 bases at J, with 11 bases between the two ends. Germline CDR1 SQVTM, CDR2 ANQGSEA.